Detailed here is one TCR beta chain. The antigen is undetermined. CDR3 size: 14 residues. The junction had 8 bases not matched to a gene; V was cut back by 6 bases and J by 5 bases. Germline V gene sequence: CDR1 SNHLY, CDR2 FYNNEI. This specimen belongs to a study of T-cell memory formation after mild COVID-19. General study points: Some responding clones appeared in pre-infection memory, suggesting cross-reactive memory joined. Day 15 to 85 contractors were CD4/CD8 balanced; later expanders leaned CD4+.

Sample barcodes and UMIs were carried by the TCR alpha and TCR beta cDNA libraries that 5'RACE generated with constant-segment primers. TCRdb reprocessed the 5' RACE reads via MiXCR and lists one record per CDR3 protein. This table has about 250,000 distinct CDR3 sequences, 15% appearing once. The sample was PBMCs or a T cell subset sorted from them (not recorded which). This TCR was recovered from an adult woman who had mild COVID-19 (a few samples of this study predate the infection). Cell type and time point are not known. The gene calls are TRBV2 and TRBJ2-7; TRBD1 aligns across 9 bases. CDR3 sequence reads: CASRGDRGSNEQYF. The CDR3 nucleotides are TGTGCCAGCAGGGGCGACAGGGGGAGCAACGAGCAGTACTTC. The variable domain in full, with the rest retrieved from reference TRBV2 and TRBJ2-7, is EPEVTQTPSHQVTQMGQEVILRCVPISNHLYFYWYRQILGQKVEFLVSFYNNEISEKSEIFDDQFSVERPDGSNFTLKIRSTKLEDSAMYFCASRGDRGSNEQYFGPGTRLTVT.